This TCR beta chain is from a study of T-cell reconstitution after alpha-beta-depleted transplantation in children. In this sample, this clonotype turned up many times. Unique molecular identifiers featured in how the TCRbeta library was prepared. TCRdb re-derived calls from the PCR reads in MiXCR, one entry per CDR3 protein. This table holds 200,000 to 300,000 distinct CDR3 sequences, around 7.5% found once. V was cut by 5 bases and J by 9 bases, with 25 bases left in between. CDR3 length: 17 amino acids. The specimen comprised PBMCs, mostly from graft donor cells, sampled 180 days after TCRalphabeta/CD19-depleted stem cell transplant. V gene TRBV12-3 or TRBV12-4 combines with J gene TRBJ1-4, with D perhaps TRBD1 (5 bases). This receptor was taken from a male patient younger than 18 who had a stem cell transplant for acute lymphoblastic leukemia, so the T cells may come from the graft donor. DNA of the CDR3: TGTGCCAGCAGTAGACAGTCTGGGTCGGAATCGAGAAAAAAACTGTTTTTT. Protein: CASSRQSGSESRKKLFF.